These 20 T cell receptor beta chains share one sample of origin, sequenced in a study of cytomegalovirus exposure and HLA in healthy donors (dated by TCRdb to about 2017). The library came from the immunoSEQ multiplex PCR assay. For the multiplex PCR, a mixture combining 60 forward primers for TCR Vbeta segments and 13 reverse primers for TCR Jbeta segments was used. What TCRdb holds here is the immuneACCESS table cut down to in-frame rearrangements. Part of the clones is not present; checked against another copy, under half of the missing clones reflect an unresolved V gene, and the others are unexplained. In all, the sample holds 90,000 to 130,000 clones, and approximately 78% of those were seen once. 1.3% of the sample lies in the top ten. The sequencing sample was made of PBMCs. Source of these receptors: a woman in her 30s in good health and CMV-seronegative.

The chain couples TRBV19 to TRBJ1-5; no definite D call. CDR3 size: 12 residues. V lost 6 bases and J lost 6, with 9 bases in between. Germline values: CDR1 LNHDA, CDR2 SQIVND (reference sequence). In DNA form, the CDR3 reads TGTGCCAGTAGAGAGGAGGGTCAGCCCCAGCATTTT. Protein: CASREEGQPQHF.

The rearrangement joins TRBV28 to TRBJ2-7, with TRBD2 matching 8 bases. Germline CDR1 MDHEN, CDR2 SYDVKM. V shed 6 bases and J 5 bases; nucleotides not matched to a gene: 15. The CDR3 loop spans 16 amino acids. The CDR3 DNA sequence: TGTGCCAGCAGAGTTAGTTTATTCGGGGGGGCCAACGAGCAGTACTTC. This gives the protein CASRVSLFGGANEQYF.

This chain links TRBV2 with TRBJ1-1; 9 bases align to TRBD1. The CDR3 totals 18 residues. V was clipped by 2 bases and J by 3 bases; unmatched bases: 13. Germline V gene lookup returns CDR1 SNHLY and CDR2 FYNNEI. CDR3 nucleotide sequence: TGTGCCAGCAGTGAATTGGGACAGGGAGCTGAGGAACACACTGAAGCTTTCTTT. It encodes CASSELGQGAEEHTEAFF.

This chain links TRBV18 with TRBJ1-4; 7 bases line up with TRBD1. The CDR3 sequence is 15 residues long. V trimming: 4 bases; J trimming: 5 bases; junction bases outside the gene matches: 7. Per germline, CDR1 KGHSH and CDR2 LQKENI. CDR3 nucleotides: TGTGCCAGCTCACTAGGCGGGACAGAGAATGAAAAACTGTTTTTT. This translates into CASSLGGTENEKLFF.

CDR3 loop: CASNRSGYGYTF. CDR3 nucleotides: TGTGCCAGCAATCGGTCCGGGTATGGCTACACCTTC. The chain combines TRBV11-3 with TRBJ1-2, with D unclear. The CDR3 contains 12 residues. Trimming took off 7 bases at V and 5 bases at J, with 11 bases between the two ends. Germline V gene sequence: CDR1 SGHNT, CDR2 YENEEA. Full variable domain (missing parts from reference TRBV11-3 and TRBJ1-2): EAGVVQSPRYKIIEKKQPVAFWCNPISGHNTLYWYLQNLGQGPELLIRYENEEAVDDSQLPKDRFSAERLKGVDSTLKIQPAELGDSAVYLCASNRSGYGYTFGSGTRLTVV.

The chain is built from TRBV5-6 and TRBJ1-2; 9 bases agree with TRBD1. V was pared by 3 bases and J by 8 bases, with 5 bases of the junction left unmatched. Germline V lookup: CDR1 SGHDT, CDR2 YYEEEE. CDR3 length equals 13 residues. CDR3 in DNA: TGTGCCAGCAGCTGGGGACAGGGAGAAGGCTACACCTTC. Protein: CASSWGQGEGYTF.

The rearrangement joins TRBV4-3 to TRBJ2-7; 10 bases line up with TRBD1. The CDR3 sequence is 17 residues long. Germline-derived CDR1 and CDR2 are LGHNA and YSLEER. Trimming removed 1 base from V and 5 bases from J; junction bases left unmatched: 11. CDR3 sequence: CASSQVYGDRGWDEQYF. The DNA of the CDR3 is TGCGCCAGCAGCCAAGTGTACGGGGACAGGGGATGGGACGAGCAGTACTTC.

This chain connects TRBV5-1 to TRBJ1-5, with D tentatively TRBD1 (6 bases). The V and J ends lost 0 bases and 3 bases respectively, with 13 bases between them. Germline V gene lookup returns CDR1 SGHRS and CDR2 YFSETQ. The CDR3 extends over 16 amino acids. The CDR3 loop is CASSLDGTQNNQPQHF. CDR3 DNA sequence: TGCGCCAGCAGCTTGGATGGGACACAAAACAATCAGCCCCAGCATTTT.

The CDR3 reads CASSLGATSGRAGDTQYF. DNA for the CDR3: TGTGCCAGCAGCTTAGGGGCGACTAGCGGGAGGGCCGGAGATACGCAGTATTTT. This chain links TRBV11-2 with TRBJ2-3; 14 bases map to TRBD2. In germline, CDR1 is SGHAT, CDR2 FQNNGV. With V trimmed by 1 base and J by 5 bases, 8 bases remained unmatched. The CDR3 sequence is 18 residues long.

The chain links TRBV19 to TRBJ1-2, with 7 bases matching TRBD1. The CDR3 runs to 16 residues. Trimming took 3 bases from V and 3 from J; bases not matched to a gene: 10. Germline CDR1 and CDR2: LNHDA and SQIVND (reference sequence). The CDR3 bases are TGTGCCAGTAGTATGGGGACAGTCTACAGTTACTATGGCTACACCTTC. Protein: CASSMGTVYSYYGYTF.

The CDR3 here is CAAGAYNEQFF. The CDR3 DNA reads TGTGCAGCGGGAGCCTACAATGAGCAGTTCTTC. The genes are TRBV19 and TRBJ2-1, with 8 positions matching TRBD2. From germline, CDR1 is LNHDA and CDR2 SQIVND (reference sequence). The CDR3 extends over 11 amino acids. The entire variable domain, with the rest obtained from reference TRBV19 and TRBJ2-1, is as follows: DGGITQSPKYLFRKEGQNVTLSCEQNLNHDAMYWYRQDPGQGLRLIYYSQIVNDFQKGDIAEGYSVSREKKESFPLTVTSAQKNPTAFYLCAAGAYNEQFFGPGTRLTVL.

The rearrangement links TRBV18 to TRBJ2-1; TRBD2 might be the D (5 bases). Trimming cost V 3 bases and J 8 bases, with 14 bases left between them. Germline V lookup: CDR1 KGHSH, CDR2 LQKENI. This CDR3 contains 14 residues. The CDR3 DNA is TGTGCCAGCTCACCGACTGGGCTGGAGGATGAGCAGTTCTTC. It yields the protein CASSPTGLEDEQFF.

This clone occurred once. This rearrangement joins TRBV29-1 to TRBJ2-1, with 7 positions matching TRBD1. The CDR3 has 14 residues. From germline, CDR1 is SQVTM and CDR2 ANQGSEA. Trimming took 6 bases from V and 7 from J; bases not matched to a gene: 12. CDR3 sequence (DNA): TGCAGCGTATACAGGGGCGGCTACAATAATGAGCAGTTCTTC. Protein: CSVYRGGYNNEQFF.

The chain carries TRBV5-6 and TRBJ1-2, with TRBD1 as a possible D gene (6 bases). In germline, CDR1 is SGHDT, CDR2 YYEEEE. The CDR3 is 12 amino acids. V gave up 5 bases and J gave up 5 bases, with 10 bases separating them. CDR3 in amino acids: CASRRTVYGYTF. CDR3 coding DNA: TGTGCCAGCAGGCGGACAGTGTATGGCTACACCTTC.

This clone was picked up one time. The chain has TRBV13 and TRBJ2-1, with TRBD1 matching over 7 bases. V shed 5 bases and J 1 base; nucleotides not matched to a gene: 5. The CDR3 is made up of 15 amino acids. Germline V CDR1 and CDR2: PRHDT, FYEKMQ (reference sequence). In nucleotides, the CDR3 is TGTGCCAGCAGCGTAGACAGGGCGTCCTACAATGAGCAGTTCTTC. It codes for CASSVDRASYNEQFF.

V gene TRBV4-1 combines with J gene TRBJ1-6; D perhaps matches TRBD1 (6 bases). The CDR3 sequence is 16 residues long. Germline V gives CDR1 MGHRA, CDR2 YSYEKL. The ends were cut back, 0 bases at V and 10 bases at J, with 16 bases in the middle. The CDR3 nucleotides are TGCGCCAGCAGCCAAGAGGTCCAGGGGCGGCGGTCACCCCTCCACTTT. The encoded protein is CASSQEVQGRRSPLHF.

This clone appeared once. The CDR3 DNA reads as TGTGCCAGCAGCTGGGTAGGGGGGGTCGAGACCCAGTACTTC. As protein: CASSWVGGVETQYF. V gene TRBV7-9 combines with J gene TRBJ2-5; D possibly corresponds to TRBD2 (7 bases). The CDR3 contains 14 residues. Trimming cost V 4 bases and J 5 bases, with 14 bases left between them. Germline V gene data show CDR1 as SEHNR and CDR2 as FQNEAQ (reference sequence).

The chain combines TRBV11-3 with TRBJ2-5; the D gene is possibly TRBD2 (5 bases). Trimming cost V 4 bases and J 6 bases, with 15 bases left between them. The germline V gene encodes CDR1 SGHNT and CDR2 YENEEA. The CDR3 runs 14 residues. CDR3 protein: CASSSRRDEKTQYF. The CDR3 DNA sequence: TGTGCCAGCAGCTCAAGACGGGATGAAAAGACCCAGTACTTC.

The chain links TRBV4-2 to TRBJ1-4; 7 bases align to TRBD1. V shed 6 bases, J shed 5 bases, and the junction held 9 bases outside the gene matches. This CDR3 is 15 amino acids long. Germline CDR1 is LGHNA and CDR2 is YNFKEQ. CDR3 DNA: TGTGCCAGCAGTGAACGACAGGGAAAGAATGAAAAACTGTTTTTT. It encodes CASSERQGKNEKLFF.

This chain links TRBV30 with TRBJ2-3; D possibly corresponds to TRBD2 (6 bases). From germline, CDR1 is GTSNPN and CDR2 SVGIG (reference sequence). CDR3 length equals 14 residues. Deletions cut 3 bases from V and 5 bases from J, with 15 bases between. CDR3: CAWRGGISGDTQYF. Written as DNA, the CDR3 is TGTGCCTGGAGGGGCGGGATTTCAGGAGATACGCAGTATTTT.